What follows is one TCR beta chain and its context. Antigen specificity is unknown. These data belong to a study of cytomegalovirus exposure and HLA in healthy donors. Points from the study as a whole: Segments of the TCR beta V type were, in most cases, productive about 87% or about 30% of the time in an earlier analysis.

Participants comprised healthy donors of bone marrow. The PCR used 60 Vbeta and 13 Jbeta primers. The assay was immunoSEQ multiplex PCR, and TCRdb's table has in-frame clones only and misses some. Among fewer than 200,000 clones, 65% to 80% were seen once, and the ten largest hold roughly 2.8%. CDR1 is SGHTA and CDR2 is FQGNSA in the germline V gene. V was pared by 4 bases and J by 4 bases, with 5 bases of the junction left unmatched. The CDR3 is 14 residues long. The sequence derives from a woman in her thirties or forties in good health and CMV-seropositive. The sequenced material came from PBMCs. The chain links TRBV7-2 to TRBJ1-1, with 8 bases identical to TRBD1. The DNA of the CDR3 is TGTGCCAGCAGCTCTTACAGGGGGGGCACTGAAGCTTTCTTT. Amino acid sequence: CASSSYRGGTEAFF.